This T cell receptor (beta chain) was identified during a study of CD8+ T cells in alopecia areata. The CDR3 runs to 16 residues. Germline V gene data show CDR1 as SGHNT and CDR2 as YYREEE (reference sequence). The V end was cut by 4 bases, the J end by 11 bases, with 25 bases between. The investigators collected lesional scalp punch biopsies and peripheral blood from alopecia areata patients. Extracted RNA was reverse transcribed, and the resulting cDNA served as sequencing template. Clones were sequenced by immunoSEQ multiplex PCR, and TCRdb holds only the in-frame ones, with some missing. The top ten clones hold less than 0.6% of a sample with over 200,000 clones, 50% to 60% of them seen once.

This specimen was CD4+ T cells sorted from blood, taken at week 0. The V and J genes are TRBV5-4 and TRBJ2-1; D is uncertain. This clonotype was obtained from a human donor with alopecia areata. The CDR3 sequence: CASSAPRTNDFSQQFF. CDR3 DNA: TGTGCCAGCAGCGCACCCCGAACAAACGACTTTTCACAGCAGTTCTTC.